This TCR beta chain stems from a study of T cells in Graves' hyperthyroidism and ophthalmopathy. TCR beta CDR3 regions were amplified from RNA transcripts. HTBI primers drove first-round RT-PCR of the TCR CDR3. TCRdb analysed the multiplex PCR reads with MiXCR anew, one entry per CDR3 protein. The sample holds a few hundred thousand distinct CDR3 sequences, about 19% seen once. General observations from the study: Most thyroid clonotypes with frequency above 0.001 were detected in blood.

This clonotype has a count of ten or more. Its antigen is currently unknown. This CDR3 has 14 residues. V lost 0 bases and J lost 5, with 11 bases in between. Germline V gene sequence: CDR1 SGHRS, CDR2 YFSETQ. Specimen: blood. The chain couples TRBV5-1 to TRBJ2-5; no reliable D call. The receptor's source is a young woman with Graves' hyperthyroidism. The CDR3 nucleotides read TGCGCCAGCAGCTTGGTGGCAGATGGGGAGACCCAGTACTTC. It yields the protein CASSLVADGETQYF.